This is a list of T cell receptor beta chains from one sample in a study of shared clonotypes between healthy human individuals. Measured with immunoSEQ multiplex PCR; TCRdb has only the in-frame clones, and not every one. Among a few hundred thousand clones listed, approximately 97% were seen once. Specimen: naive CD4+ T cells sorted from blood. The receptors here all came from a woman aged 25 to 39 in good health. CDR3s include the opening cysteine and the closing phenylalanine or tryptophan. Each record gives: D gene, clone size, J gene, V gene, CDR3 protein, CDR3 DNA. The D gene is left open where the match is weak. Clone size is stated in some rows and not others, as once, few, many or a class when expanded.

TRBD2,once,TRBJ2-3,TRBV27,CASSTSGVTDTQYF,TGTGCCAGCAGCACTAGCGGGGTGACAGATACGCAGTATTTT
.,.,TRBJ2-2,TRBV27,CASSYHTGFPGELFF,TGTGCCAGCAGTTATCATACAGGGTTTCCCGGGGAGCTGTTTTTT
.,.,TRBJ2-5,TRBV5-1,CASSLAVRETQYF,TGCGCCAGCAGCTTGGCCGTCCGGGAGACCCAGTACTTC
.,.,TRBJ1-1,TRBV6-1,CASTGLMNTEAFF,TGTGCCAGCACTGGCCTCATGAACACTGAAGCTTTCTTT
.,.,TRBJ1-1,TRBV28,CASGLPRVGDTEAFF,TGTGCCAGCGGATTACCCAGGGTTGGAGACACTGAAGCTTTCTTT
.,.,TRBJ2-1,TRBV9,CASSVGASSYNEQFF,TGTGCCAGCAGCGTAGGGGCCAGCTCCTACAATGAGCAGTTCTTC
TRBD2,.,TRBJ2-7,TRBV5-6,CASSPSPAGTYEQYF,TGTGCCAGCAGCCCATCGCCAGCGGGGACCTACGAGCAGTACTTC
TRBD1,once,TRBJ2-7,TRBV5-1,CASSLGPGQGTYEQYF,TGCGCCAGCAGCTTGGGTCCGGGACAGGGTACATACGAGCAGTACTTC
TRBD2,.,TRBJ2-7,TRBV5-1,CASSLGVAGVYEQYF,TGCGCCAGCAGCTTGGGAGTAGCGGGAGTCTACGAGCAGTACTTC
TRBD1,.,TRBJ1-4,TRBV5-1,CASSSLTGSPPKLFF,TGCGCCAGCAGCTCCTTGACAGGGTCCCCCCCCAAACTGTTTTTT
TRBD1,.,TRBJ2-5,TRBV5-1,CASSPTGTETQYF,TGCGCCAGCAGCCCGACAGGGACGGAGACCCAGTACTTC
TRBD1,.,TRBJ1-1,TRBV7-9,CASSYRQGGIIDTEAFF,TGTGCCAGCAGCTATAGACAGGGAGGGATTATCGACACTGAAGCTTTCTTT
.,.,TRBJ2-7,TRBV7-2,CASSFLGAPQQYF,TGTGCCAGCAGCTTCCTAGGTGCCCCGCAGCAGTACTTC
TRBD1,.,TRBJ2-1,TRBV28,CASSPAGTGFYNEQFF,TGTGCCAGCAGTCCAGCGGGGACAGGGTTTTACAATGAGCAGTTCTTC
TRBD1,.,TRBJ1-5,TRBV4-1,CASSQGSGTGPRFGQPQHF,TGCGCCAGCAGCCAGGGCTCCGGGACAGGGCCCAGGTTCGGTCAGCCCCAGCATTTT
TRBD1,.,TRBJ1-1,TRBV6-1,CASSLGQGNTEAFF,TGTGCCAGCAGTTTAGGACAGGGGAACACTGAAGCTTTCTTT
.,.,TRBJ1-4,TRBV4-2,CASSQDGGAVVREKLFF,TGTGCCAGCAGCCAAGACGGAGGAGCCGTGGTGAGGGAAAAACTGTTTTTT
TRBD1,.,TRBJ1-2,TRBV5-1,CASSSGTATVRTFYGYTF,TGCGCCAGCAGCTCCGGGACAGCTACTGTACGAACTTTTTATGGCTACACCTTC
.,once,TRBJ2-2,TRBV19,CASRSTGTSNTGELFF,TGTGCCAGTAGGTCAACCGGGACTTCGAACACCGGGGAGCTGTTTTTT
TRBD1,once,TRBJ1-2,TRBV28,CASRPAWDSTSYGYTF,TGTGCCAGCAGACCTGCCTGGGACAGCACTAGCTATGGCTACACCTTC
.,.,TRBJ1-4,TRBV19,CATVHRVGANEKLFF,TGTGCCACCGTTCACCGGGTGGGTGCTAATGAAAAACTGTTTTTT
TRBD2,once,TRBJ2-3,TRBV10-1,CASSEMGLAGDTQYF,TGCGCCAGCAGTGAGATGGGTCTAGCGGGGGATACGCAGTATTTT
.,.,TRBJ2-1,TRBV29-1,CSVALTGNEQFF,TGCAGCGTTGCACTAACGGGGAATGAGCAGTTCTTC
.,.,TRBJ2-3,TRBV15,CATSRVRGSTDTQYF,TGTGCCACCAGCAGAGTGCGGGGAAGCACAGATACGCAGTATTTT
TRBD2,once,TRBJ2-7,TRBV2,CASSEREGAYEQYF,TGTGCCAGCAGCGAGCGGGAGGGAGCCTACGAGCAGTACTTC
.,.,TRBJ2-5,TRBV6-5,CASSSPGGSGETQYF,TGTGCCAGCAGCTCTCCAGGAGGGAGCGGAGAGACCCAGTACTTC